Here is one TCR beta chain with its context. Its antigen remains unidentified. The CDR3 is made up of 16 amino acids. Trimming shortened V by 0 bases and J by 1 base, and 8 bases separated the two germline ends. Germline loops: CDR1 SGDLS, CDR2 YYNGEE. Use of 60 Vbeta and 13 Jbeta primers characterized the PCR. TCRdb's table, derived via immunoSEQ multiplex PCR, lists solely in-frame clones and lacks some. In the table there are around 130,000 clones, over 75% of which are singletons. The sample belongs to a study of cytomegalovirus exposure and HLA in healthy donors. Whole-study context: Tens of millions of unique TCRs, all from HLA-typed donors, were included in an early release of the data. Findings of the study overall: Excluded: some indistinguishable V segments such as TRBV6-2 and TRBV6-3. CMV serostatus alone was available as immune exposure information.

The gene calls are TRBV9 and TRBJ2-6; D call uncertain. This TCR was recovered from a middle-aged woman in good health and CMV-seronegative. Sequencing used PBMCs. This CDR3 is CASSVESRSGANVLTF. CDR3 sequence (DNA): TGTGCCAGCAGCGTAGAGAGCCGATCTGGGGCCAACGTCCTGACTTTC.